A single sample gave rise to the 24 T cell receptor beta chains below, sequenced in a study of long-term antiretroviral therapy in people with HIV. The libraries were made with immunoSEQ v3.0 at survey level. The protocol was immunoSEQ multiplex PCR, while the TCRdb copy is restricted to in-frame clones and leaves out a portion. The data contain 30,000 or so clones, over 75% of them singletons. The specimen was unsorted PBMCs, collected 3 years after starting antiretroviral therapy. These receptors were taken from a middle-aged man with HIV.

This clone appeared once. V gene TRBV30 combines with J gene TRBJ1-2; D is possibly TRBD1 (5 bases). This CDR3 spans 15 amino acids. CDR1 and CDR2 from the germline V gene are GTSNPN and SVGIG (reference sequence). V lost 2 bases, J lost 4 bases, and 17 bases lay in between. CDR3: CAWSRGREGPYGYTF. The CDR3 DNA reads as TGTGCCTGGAGTCGGGGCAGAGAGGGGCCCTATGGCTACACCTTC.

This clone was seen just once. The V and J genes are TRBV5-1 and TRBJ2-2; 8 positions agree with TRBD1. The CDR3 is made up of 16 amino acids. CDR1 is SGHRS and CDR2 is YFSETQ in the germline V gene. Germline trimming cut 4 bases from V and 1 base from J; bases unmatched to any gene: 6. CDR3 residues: CASSPPTGVNTGELFF. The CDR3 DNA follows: TGCGCCAGCAGCCCCCCGACAGGGGTGAACACCGGGGAGCTGTTTTTT.

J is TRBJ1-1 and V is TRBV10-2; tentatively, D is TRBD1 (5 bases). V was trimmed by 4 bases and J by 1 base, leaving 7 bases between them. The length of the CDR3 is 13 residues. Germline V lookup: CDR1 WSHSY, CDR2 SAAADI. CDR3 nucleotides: TGCGCCAGCAGTGTTGGGGGGAACACTGAAGCTTTCTTT. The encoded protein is CASSVGGNTEAFF.

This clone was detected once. The CDR3 nucleotides read TGTGCCAGCAGTTGGGGGGCGCGTACTGAAGCTTTCTTT. It encodes CASSWGARTEAFF. This chain connects TRBV27 to TRBJ1-1; TRBD1 might be the D (6 bases). The V and J ends lost 4 bases and 5 bases respectively, with 11 bases between them. Looked up from germline, CDR1 is MNHEY and CDR2 is SMNVEV (reference sequence). This CDR3 spans 13 amino acids.

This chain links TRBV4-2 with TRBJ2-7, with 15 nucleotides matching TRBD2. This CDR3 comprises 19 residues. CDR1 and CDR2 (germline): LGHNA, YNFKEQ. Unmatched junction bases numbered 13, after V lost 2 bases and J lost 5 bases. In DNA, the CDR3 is TGTGCCAGCAGCCAATCGCTCGGGACTAGCGGGGGGCCTCGGAACGAGCAGTACTTC. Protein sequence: CASSQSLGTSGGPRNEQYF.

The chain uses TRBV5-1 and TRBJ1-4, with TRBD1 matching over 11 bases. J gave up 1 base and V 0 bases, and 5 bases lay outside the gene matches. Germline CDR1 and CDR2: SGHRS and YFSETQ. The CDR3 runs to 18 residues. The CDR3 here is CASSLDRDRGRTNEKLFF. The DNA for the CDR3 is TGCGCCAGCAGCTTGGATAGGGACAGGGGGAGAACTAATGAAAAACTGTTTTTT.

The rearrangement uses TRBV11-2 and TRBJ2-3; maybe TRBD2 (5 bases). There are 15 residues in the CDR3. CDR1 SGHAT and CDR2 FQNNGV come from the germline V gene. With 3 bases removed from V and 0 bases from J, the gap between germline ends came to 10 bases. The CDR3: CASSFSSTSTDTQYF. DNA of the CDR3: TGTGCCAGCAGCTTCTCTAGCACTAGCACAGATACGCAGTATTTT.

The CDR3 DNA follows: TGTGCCAGCAGCTTTCGCGGGGAAGAGACCCAGTACTTC. Amino acid sequence: CASSFRGEETQYF. This chain links TRBV5-4 with TRBJ2-5; maybe TRBD2 (6 bases). CDR3 length equals 13 residues. V gave up 2 bases and J gave up 3 bases, with 8 bases separating them. Germline V gives CDR1 SGHNT, CDR2 YYREEE (reference sequence).

In DNA form, the CDR3 reads TGTGCCAGTAGTATGGGGACAGGGAGCTCCTACGAGCAGTACTTC. It specifies CASSMGTGSSYEQYF. The V call is TRBV19, the J call TRBJ2-7; 9 nucleotides match TRBD1. Germline CDR1 and CDR2: LNHDA and SQIVND (reference sequence). The CDR3 runs 15 residues. V shed 3 bases and J 0 bases; nucleotides not matched to a gene: 3.

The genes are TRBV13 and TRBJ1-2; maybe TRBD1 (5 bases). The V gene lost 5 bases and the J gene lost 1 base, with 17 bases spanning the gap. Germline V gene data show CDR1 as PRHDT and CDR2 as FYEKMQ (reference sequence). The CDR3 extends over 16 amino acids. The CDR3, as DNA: TGTGCCAGCAGCCAGGGACTCCGTTTAGTTAACTATGGCTACACCTTC. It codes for CASSQGLRLVNYGYTF.

The CDR3 bases are TGTGCCAGTAGTATCTGGACAGGGGTAAATAGTCAGCCCCAGCATTTT. It codes for CASSIWTGVNSQPQHF. The rearrangement joins TRBV19 to TRBJ1-5; 9 positions agree with TRBD1. From germline, CDR1 is LNHDA and CDR2 SQIVND (reference sequence). The CDR3 contains 16 residues. The V gene end was trimmed by 3 bases and the J gene end by 6 bases; junction bases not matched to a gene: 9.

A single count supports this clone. The CDR3 DNA reads as TGTGCCAGCAGCATCAGGGGTCGAGAGGAGACCCAGTACTTC. It encodes CASSIRGREETQYF. V usage is TRBV7-2 and J usage is TRBJ2-5, with D maybe TRBD1 (6 bases). The CDR3 has 14 amino acids. Trimming removed 5 bases from V and 5 bases from J, with 15 bases in between. CDR1 SGHTA and CDR2 FQGNSA come from the germline V gene. Together with reference TRBV7-2 and TRBJ2-5, the CDR3 gives the full variable domain: GAGVSQSPSNKVTEKGKDVELRCDPISGHTALYWYRQSLGQGLEFLIYFQGNSAPDKSGLPSDRFSAERTGGSVSTLTIQRTQQEDSAVYLCASSIRGREETQYFGPGTRLLVL.

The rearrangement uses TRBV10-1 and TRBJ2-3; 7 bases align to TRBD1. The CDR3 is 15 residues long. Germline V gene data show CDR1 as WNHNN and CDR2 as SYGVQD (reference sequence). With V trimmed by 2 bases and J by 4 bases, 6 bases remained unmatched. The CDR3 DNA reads TGCGCCAGCAGTGAGGACAGGGTATCTTCAGATACGCAGTATTTT. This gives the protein CASSEDRVSSDTQYF.

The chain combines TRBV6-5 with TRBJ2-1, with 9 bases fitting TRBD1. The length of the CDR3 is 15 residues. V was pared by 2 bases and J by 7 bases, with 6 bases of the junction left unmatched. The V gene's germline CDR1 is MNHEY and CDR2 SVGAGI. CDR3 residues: CASSYGTGFRNEQFF. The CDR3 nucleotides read TGTGCCAGCAGTTACGGGACAGGGTTCCGAAATGAGCAGTTCTTC.

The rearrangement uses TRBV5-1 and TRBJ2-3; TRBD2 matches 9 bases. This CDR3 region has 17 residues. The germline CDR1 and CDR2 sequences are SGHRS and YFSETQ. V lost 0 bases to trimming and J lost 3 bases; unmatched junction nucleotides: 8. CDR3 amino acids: CASSLGSGGYGTDTQYF. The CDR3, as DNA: TGCGCCAGCAGCTTGGGGAGCGGGGGGTATGGAACAGATACGCAGTATTTT.

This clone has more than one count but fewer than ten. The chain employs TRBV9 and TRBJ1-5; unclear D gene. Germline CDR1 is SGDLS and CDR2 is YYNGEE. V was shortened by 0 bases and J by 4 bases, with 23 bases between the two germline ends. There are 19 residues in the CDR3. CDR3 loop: CASSVEGCGLGRINQPQHF. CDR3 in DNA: TGTGCCAGCAGCGTAGAGGGATGTGGTCTCGGCAGAATAAATCAGCCCCAGCATTTT.

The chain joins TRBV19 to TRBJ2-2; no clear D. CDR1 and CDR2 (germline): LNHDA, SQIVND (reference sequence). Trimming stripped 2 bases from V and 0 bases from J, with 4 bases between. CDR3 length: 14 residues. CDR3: CASSILANTGELFF. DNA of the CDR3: TGTGCCAGTAGTATACTGGCGAACACCGGGGAGCTGTTTTTT.

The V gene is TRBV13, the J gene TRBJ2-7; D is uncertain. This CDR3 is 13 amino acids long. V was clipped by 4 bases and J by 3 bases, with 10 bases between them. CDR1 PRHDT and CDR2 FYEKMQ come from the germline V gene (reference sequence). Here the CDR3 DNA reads TGTGCCAGCAGCTCCTATGAGAACTACGAGCAGTACTTC. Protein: CASSSYENYEQYF.

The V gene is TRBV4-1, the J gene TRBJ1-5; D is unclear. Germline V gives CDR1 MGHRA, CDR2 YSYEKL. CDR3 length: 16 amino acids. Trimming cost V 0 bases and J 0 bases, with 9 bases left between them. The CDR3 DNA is TGCGCCAGCAGCCAAGAAGGAGATTATAGCAATCAGCCCCAGCATTTT. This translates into CASSQEGDYSNQPQHF.

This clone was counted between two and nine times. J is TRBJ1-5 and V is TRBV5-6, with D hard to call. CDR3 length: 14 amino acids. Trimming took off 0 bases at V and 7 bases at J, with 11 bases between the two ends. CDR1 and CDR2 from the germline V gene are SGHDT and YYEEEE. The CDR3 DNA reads TGTGCCAGCAGCTTGGCGGGGTTCGGCCAGCCCCAGCATTTT. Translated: CASSLAGFGQPQHF. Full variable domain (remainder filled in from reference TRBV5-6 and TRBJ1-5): DAGVTQSPTHLIKTRGQQVTLRCSPKSGHDTVSWYQQALGQGPQFIFQYYEEEERQRGNFPDRFSGHQFPNYSSELNVNALLLGDSALYLCASSLAGFGQPQHFGDGTRLSIL.

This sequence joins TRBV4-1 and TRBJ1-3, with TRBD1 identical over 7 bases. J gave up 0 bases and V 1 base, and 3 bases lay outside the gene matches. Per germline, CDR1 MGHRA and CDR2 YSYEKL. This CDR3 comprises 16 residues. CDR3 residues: CASSQGPGGSGNTIYF. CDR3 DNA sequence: TGCGCCAGCAGCCAAGGGCCAGGGGGCTCTGGAAACACCATATATTTT.

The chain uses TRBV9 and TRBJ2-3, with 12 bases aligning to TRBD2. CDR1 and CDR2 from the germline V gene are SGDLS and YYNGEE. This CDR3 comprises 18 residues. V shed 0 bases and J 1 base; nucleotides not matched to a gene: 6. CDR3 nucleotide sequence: TGTGCCAGCAGCGTAGGACTAGCGGGAGTGCGACGCACAGATACGCAGTATTTT. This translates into CASSVGLAGVRRTDTQYF.

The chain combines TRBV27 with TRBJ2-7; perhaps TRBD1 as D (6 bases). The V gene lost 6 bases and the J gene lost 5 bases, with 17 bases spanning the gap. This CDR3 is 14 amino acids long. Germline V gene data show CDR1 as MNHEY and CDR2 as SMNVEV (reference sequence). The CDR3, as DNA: TGTGCCAGCAGCCGATGGGGGCAAGACCACGAGCAGTACTTC. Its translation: CASSRWGQDHEQYF.

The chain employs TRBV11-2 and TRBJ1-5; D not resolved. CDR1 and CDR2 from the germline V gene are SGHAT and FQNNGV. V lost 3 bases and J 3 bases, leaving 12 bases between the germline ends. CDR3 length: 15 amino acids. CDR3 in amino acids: CASSFSGTNNQPQHF. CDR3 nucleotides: TGTGCCAGCAGCTTCAGTGGAACCAACAATCAGCCCCAGCATTTT.